The clone carrying this TCR beta chain has just one count. Its antigen remains unidentified. Indicated treatment: around 19 received Ad26.COV2.S at low or high dose, single or two shots; 5 received placebo; per-sample allocation not given. Repertoires come from day 63 after the first vaccine or placebo injection. The protocol was immunoSEQ multiplex PCR, while the TCRdb copy is restricted to in-frame clones and leaves out a portion. The repertoire holds roughly 380,000 clones, with approximately 88% as singletons. This CDR3 has 14 residues. Trimming stripped 6 bases from V and 4 bases from J, with 16 bases between. Germline-derived CDR1 and CDR2 are MNHEY and SVGAGI. These data are taken from a study of Ad26.COV2.S vaccination and SARS-CoV-2 variants. Study results and caveats: It was found that vaccine and placebo recipients had similar non-spike TCR breadth.

The material sequenced was peripheral blood, taken in a trial of Ad26.COV2.S vaccine versus placebo. This rearrangement joins TRBV6-5 to TRBJ2-7, with D perhaps TRBD2 (6 bases). This TCR derives from a person between 18 and 60 years old who received the Ad26.COV2.S COVID-19 vaccine or a placebo. CDR3 nucleotide sequence: TGTGCCAGCAGCCCGGGCGGGATCGTTTACGAGCAGTACTTC. Protein sequence: CASSPGGIVYEQYF.